Shown below are 6 T cell receptor beta chains from a single sample sequenced in a study of cytotoxic CD8 clonotypes in ibrutinib-treated CLL. Here immunoSEQ multiplex PCR was the method, and the copy in TCRdb shows in-frame clones only, minus some. The repertoire holds approximately 150,000 clones, with under 90% as singletons. The sequences come from PBMCs, collected after 24 months of ibrutinib treatment. The receptors originated from a human donor with chronic lymphocytic leukemia.

The V gene is TRBV30, the J gene TRBJ2-3; 10 nucleotides line up with TRBD2. The length of the CDR3 is 15 residues. The trim removed 0 bases at V and 4 bases at J, leaving 4 bases unmatched. The germline gives CDR1 GTSNPN, CDR2 SVGIG (reference sequence). The CDR3 protein is CAWSVERGGPDTQYF. CDR3 sequence (DNA): TGTGCCTGGAGTGTCGAGCGGGGGGGCCCAGATACGCAGTATTTT.

This clone was observed once. The chain couples TRBV16 to TRBJ1-2; no clear D. Germline-derived CDR1 and CDR2 are KGHSY and FQNENV. Trimming took 1 base from V and 1 from J, leaving 13 bases between them. This CDR3 contains 16 residues. CDR3 loop: CASSQLEGAINYGYTF. CDR3 coding DNA: TGTGCCAGCAGCCAATTAGAGGGAGCTATTAACTATGGCTACACCTTC.

The chain is built from TRBV30 and TRBJ2-5; maybe TRBD2 (6 bases). This CDR3 has 15 amino acids. Trimming cost V 2 bases and J 1 base, with 14 bases left between them. Germline CDR1 and CDR2: GTSNPN and SVGIG (reference sequence). CDR3 in DNA: TGTGCCTGGAGTCCCCGCGGGGCTTCCCAAGAGACCCAGTACTTC. This sequence encodes CAWSPRGASQETQYF.

The chain combines TRBV7-9 with TRBJ2-2; D is unclear. Looked up from germline, CDR1 is SEHNR and CDR2 is FQNEAQ (reference sequence). The CDR3 has 13 residues. The V and J ends lost 4 bases and 4 bases respectively, with 7 bases between them. This CDR3 is CASSSRTTGELFF. The CDR3, as DNA: TGTGCCAGCAGCTCGCGGACCACCGGGGAGCTGTTTTTT. Full variable domain (outside the CDR3, taken from reference TRBV7-9 and TRBJ2-2): DTGVSQNPRHKITKRGQNVTFRCDPISEHNRLYWYRQTLGQGPEFLTYFQNEAQLEKSRLLSDRFSAERPKGSFSTLEIQRTEQGDSAMYLCASSSRTTGELFFGEGSRLTVL.

V usage is TRBV6-1 and J usage is TRBJ2-7; D might be TRBD1 or TRBD2, each matching 5 bases. The CDR3 spans 13 residues. With 4 bases removed from V and 5 bases from J, the gap between germline ends came to 12 bases. Germline CDR1 and CDR2: MNHNS and SASEGT. The CDR3 DNA sequence: TGTGCCAGCAGTGGGGACCCCCGAAACGAGCAGTACTTC. Translation: CASSGDPRNEQYF.

The chain couples TRBV4-2 to TRBJ2-3; no reliable D call. The germline CDR1 and CDR2 sequences are LGHNA and YNFKEQ. The length of the CDR3 is 14 residues. V lost 4 bases, J lost 2 bases, and 10 bases lay in between. As DNA, the CDR3 is TGTGCCAGCAGCCCGGACGACATCACAGATACGCAGTATTTT. Translating gives CASSPDDITDTQYF.